This TCR beta chain was retrieved from a study of Ad26.COV2.S vaccination and SARS-CoV-2 variants. Study-wide points: Following vaccination, spike-specific CD8+ and CD4+ T cell responses reportedly exhibited substantial breadth. Vaccine recipients posted higher spike-specific TCR breadth than their placebo counterparts. An underestimation of total T cell responses may have resulted from the TCR breadth and depth analyses. Non-spike TCR breadth did not differ much between vaccine and placebo recipients.

As to this clone: Its antigen remains unidentified.

Profiled with immunoSEQ multiplex PCR; TCRdb holds only in-frame clones, not every one. The repertoire has around 370,000 clones, about 90% of them found once; the top ten carry roughly 3.9%. This CDR3 region has 15 residues. Trimming shortened V by 6 bases and J by 4 bases, and 18 bases separated the two germline ends. The germline V gene has CDR1 SGHVS and CDR2 FQNEAQ. This clonotype was sampled from a human donor who had recovered from COVID-19. V is TRBV7-8 and J is TRBJ1-2, with D unclear. This material consisted of peripheral blood, taken after recovery from COVID-19. CDR3 DNA sequence: TGTGCCAGCAGTCGCGGACGTGGGTGGGGCTATGGCTACACCTTC. Residues: CASSRGRGWGYGYTF.